The 15 T cell receptor beta chains listed next were all sequenced from one sample in a study of vaccination and CD4 T cells after COVID-19. These receptors have no known antigen. The study sequenced cultured CD4+ T cell DNA using the Oncomine TCR Beta short-read assay. MiXCR, run by TCRdb on the PCR reads, gives a single entry per CDR3 protein. The sample contains about 13,000 distinct CDR3 sequences, nearly 45% of which appear only once. The sample's treatment: roughly 11-day PBMC culture with coronavirus spike peptide pools or control peptides (ViraFEST assay). The sample in question was CD4+ T cells from blood, cultured in vitro, obtained after SARS-CoV-2 vaccination. All receptors come from a human donor who had recovered from COVID-19.

This chain uses TRBV10-3 with TRBJ2-5, with TRBD2 matching 14 bases. Germline assignment: CDR1 ENHRY and CDR2 SYGVKD. This CDR3 is 16 amino acids long. Trimming took 5 bases from V and 5 from J; bases not matched to a gene: 7. The CDR3 region has the DNA TGTGCCATCAGTCAAAGACTAGCGGGAGGGAGGGAGACCCAGTACTTC. Its protein is CAISQRLAGGRETQYF.

This chain connects TRBV20-1 to TRBJ1-1; D gene uncertain. In germline, CDR1 is DFQATT, CDR2 SNEGSKA (reference sequence). The CDR3 runs to 11 residues. Trimming cost V 6 bases and J 10 bases, with 15 bases left between them. The CDR3 is CSALSLAVAFF. DNA of the CDR3: TGCAGTGCCCTTTCATTAGCGGTAGCTTTCTTT.

The rearrangement joins TRBV6-2 or TRBV6-3 to TRBJ2-2; 10 nucleotides align to TRBD1. The J segment lost 9 bases and the V segment lost 9 bases, leaving 19 bases of the junction unmatched. CDR3 length equals 17 residues. In germline, CDR1 is MNHEY, CDR2 SVGEGT. The CDR3 region has the DNA TGTGCCAGAGGTTTAATCTTAGCGACAGGGGGCAGACGGGAGCTGTTTTTT. It specifies CARGLILATGGRRELFF.

This chain connects TRBV30 to TRBJ2-5, with D possibly TRBD1 on 5 matching bases. From germline, CDR1 is GTSNPN and CDR2 SVGIG (reference sequence). The CDR3 spans 20 residues. V was trimmed by 1 base and J by 0 bases, leaving 27 bases between them. CDR3 loop: CAWSAWGVGLHHSYQETQYF. The CDR3 DNA is TGTGCCTGGAGTGCCTGGGGCGTGGGGCTACACCACTCCTACCAAGAGACCCAGTACTTC. The full variable domain, in which reference TRBV30 and TRBJ2-5 provide the parts outside the CDR3, is SQTIHQWPATLVQPVGSPLSLECTVEGTSNPNLYWYRQAAGRGLQLLFYSVGIGQISSEVPQNLSASRPQDRQFILSSKKLLLSDSGFYLCAWSAWGVGLHHSYQETQYFGPGTRLLVL.

This clonotype was picked up one time. The V and J genes are TRBV4-1 and TRBJ2-3, with 8 bases identical to TRBD2. The V gene's germline CDR1 is MGHRA and CDR2 YSYEKL. The junction had 12 bases not matched to a gene; V was cut back by 1 base and J by 3 bases. CDR3 size: 18 residues. The CDR3 nucleotides are TGCGCCAGCAGCCAAGGGAGAGCGGGGGCGGTAGAGACAGATACGCAGTATTTT. Translated, it gives CASSQGRAGAVETDTQYF.

The gene calls are TRBV2 and TRBJ2-1, with TRBD2 identical over 9 bases. This CDR3 comprises 16 residues. J gave up 7 bases and V 6 bases, and 13 bases lay outside the gene matches. Germline assignment: CDR1 SNHLY and CDR2 FYNNEI. CDR3 nucleotides: TGTGCCAGCAGGGGAAATAGCGGGAGCTTGAGGAATGAGCAGTTCTTC. Translated: CASRGNSGSLRNEQFF.

This clonotype is a singleton in its sample. This CDR3 reads CASTRLRGNNEQFF. The CDR3 DNA reads TGTGCCAGCACCCGATTACGGGGGAACAATGAGCAGTTCTTC. The chain couples TRBV6-1 to TRBJ2-1; D perhaps matches TRBD2 (6 bases). V lost 7 bases to trimming and J lost 5 bases, with 15 bases between them. Germline V CDR1 and CDR2: MNHNS, SASEGT. The CDR3 spans 14 residues.

This chain uses TRBV20-1 with TRBJ2-3, with D uncertain. Germline V CDR1 and CDR2: DFQATT, SNEGSKA (reference sequence). Trimming removed 2 bases from V and 4 bases from J, with 7 bases in between. CDR3 length: 12 residues. CDR3 nucleotides: TGCAGTGCTAGACCGAGTGCAGATACGCAGTATTTT. Its protein product is CSARPSADTQYF.

The chain combines TRBV24-1 with TRBJ2-7; no reliable D call. V shed 3 bases and J shed 2 bases, with 16 bases lying between them. The CDR3 runs to 16 residues. CDR1 and CDR2 (germline): KGHDR, SFDVKD. CDR3 DNA: TGTGCCACCAGTGATCCCACCAGTGGAGAACCCTACGAGCAGTACTTC. This codes for CATSDPTSGEPYEQYF.

This clonotype was seen more than once but under ten times. The chain carries TRBV6-4 and TRBJ2-2, with TRBD1 matching 8 bases. This CDR3 is built from 15 residues. Trimming removed 3 bases from V and 2 bases from J; junction bases left unmatched: 2. CDR1 is MRHNA and CDR2 is SNTAGT in the germline V gene. The DNA for the CDR3 is TGTGCCAGCAGTGAAGGACAGGGAAACACCGGGGAGCTGTTTTTT. This gives the protein CASSEGQGNTGELFF.

CDR3 loop: CSAAGPVTGHEKLFF. In DNA form, the CDR3 reads TGCAGTGCCGCGGGACCTGTTACGGGGCATGAAAAACTGTTTTTT. The chain uses TRBV20-1 and TRBJ1-4; possible D gene TRBD1, 5 bases. The CDR3 totals 15 residues. CDR1 is DFQATT and CDR2 is SNEGSKA in the germline V gene (reference sequence). V lost 6 bases and J lost 6, with 20 bases in between.

The CDR3 here is CASSLYYEQYF. The CDR3 region has the DNA TGTGCCAGCAGCTTATACTACGAGCAGTACTTC. The V call is TRBV7-2, the J call TRBJ2-7; D unclear. V was trimmed by 2 bases and J by 3 bases, leaving 2 bases between them. The CDR3 length is 11 residues. CDR1 is SGHTA, CDR2 FQGNSA, per germline.

This chain joins TRBV20-1 and TRBJ2-7; 8 nucleotides align to TRBD1. The CDR3 spans 13 residues. V lost 3 bases to trimming and J lost 6 bases; unmatched junction nucleotides: 7. Germline V CDR1 and CDR2: DFQATT, SNEGSKA (reference sequence). The DNA of the CDR3 is TGCAGTGCTAGGCCGACAGGGGTGGGCGAGCAGTACTTC. This gives the protein CSARPTGVGEQYF.

V gene TRBV11-2 combines with J gene TRBJ1-6; no clear D. Germline assignment: CDR1 SGHAT and CDR2 FQNNGV. The CDR3 extends over 13 amino acids. Trimming left V 3 bases short and J 10 bases short, with 10 bases between. The CDR3 nucleotides are TGTGCCAGCAGCTTCCCCCCCCCATCACCCCTCCACTTT. This encodes CASSFPPPSPLHF.

The rearrangement uses TRBV2 and TRBJ2-3, with unresolved D. Germline loops: CDR1 SNHLY, CDR2 FYNNEI. V lost 7 bases to trimming and J lost 5 bases, with 16 bases between them. This CDR3 has 14 amino acids. DNA for the CDR3: TGTGCCAGCACCCCGCGCAGGTCGGGAGATACGCAGTATTTT. Translating it yields CASTPRRSGDTQYF.